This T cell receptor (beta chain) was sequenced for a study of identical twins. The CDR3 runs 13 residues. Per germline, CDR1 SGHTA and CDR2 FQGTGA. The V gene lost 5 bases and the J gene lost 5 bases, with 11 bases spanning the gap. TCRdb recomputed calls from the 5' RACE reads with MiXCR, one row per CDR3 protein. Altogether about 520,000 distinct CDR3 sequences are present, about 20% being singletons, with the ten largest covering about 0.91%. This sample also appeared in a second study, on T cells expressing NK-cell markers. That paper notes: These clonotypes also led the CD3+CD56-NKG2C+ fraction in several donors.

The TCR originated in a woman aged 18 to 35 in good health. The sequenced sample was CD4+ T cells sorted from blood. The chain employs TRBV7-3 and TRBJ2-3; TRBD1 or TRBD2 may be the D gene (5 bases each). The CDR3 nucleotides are TGTGCCAGCAGCCGAGGGACCCAAGATACGCAGTATTTT. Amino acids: CASSRGTQDTQYF.